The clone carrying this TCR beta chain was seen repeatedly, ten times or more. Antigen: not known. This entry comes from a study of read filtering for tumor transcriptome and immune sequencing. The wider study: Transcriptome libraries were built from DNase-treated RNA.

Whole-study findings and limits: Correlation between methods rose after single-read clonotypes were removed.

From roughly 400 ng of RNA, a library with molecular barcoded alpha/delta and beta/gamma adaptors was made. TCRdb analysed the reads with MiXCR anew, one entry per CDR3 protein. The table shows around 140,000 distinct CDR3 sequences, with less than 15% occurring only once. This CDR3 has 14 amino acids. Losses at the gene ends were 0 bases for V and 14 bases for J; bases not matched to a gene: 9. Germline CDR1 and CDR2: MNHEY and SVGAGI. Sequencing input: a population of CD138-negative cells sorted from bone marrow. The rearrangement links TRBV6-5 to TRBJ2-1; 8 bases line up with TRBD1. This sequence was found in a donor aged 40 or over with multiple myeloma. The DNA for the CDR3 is TGTGCCAGCAGTTACTCTCAGGGGGCAGTTGGGGAGTTCTTC. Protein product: CASSYSQGAVGEFF.